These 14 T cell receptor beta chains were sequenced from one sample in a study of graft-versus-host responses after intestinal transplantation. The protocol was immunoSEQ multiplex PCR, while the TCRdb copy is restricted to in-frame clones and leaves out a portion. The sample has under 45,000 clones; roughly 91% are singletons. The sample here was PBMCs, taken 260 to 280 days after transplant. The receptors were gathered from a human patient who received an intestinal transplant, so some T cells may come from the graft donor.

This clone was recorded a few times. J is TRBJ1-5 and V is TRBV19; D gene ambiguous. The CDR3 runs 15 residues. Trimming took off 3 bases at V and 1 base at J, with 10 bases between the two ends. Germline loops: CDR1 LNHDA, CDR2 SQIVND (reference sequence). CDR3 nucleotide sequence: TGTGCCAGTAGTATCACGGCAGCCAGCAATCAGCCCCAGCATTTT. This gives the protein CASSITAASNQPQHF.

The CDR3 DNA reads TGTGCCAGTAGGCTACAGGGGGGTAGTGGAAACACCATATATTTT. Its protein is CASRLQGGSGNTIYF. The J gene is TRBJ1-3, the V gene TRBV19; TRBD1 matches 8 bases. This CDR3 has 15 residues. Trimming cost V 6 bases and J 3 bases; bases outside gene matches: 7. Germline assignment: CDR1 LNHDA and CDR2 SQIVND (reference sequence).

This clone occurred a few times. CDR3 protein: CASSLGGFEGDTQYF. In DNA, the CDR3 is TGTGCCAGCAGCTTAGGGGGATTCGAGGGAGATACGCAGTATTTT. The chain links TRBV7-6 to TRBJ2-3; a possible D gene is TRBD2 (5 bases). The V end lost 1 base, the J end lost 5 bases, and 13 bases lay between the germline ends. The CDR3 consists of 15 residues. Germline V lookup: CDR1 SGHVS, CDR2 FNYEAQ.

In DNA, the CDR3 is TGTGCCAGCAGCACCGGGACAGGGGGCGGAGATACGCAGTATTTT. This encodes CASSTGTGGGDTQYF. The gene calls are TRBV5-8 and TRBJ2-3, with 12 bases aligning to TRBD1. The V segment lost 4 bases and the J segment 5 bases; nucleotides outside the gene matches: 5. The CDR3 loop spans 15 amino acids. CDR1 is SGHTS and CDR2 is YDEGEE in the germline V gene.

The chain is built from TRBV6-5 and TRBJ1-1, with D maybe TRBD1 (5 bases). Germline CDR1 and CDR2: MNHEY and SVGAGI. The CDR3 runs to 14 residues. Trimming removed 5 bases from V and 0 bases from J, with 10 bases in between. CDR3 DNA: TGTGCCAGCAGTCGTGCGGGGGTGAACACTGAAGCTTTCTTT. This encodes CASSRAGVNTEAFF.

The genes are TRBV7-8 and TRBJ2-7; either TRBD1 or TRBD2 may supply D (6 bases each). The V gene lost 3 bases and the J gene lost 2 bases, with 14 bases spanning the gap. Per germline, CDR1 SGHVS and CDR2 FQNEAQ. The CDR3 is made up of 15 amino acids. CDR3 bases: TGTGCCAGCAGCTTGAGCCCGGGGGCAGCCTACGAGCAGTACTTC. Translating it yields CASSLSPGAAYEQYF.

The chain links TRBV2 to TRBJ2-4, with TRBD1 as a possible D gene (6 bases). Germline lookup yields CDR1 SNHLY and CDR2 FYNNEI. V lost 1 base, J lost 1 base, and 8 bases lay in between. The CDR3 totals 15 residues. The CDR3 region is CASSEGGLAKNIQYF. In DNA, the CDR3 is TGTGCCAGCAGTGAAGGGGGGCTGGCCAAAAACATTCAGTACTTC.

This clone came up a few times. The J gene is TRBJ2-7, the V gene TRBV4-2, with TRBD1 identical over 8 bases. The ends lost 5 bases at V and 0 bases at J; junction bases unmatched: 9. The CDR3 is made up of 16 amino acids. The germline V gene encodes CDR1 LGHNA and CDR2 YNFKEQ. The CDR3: CASSSYGTGYSYEQYF. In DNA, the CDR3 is TGTGCCAGCAGCTCCTACGGGACAGGATACTCCTACGAGCAGTACTTC.

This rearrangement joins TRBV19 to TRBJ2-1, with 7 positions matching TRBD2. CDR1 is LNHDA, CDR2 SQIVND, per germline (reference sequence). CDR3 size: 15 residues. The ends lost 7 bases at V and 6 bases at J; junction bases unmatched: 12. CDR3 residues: CASTPPGREGNEQFF. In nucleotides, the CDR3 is TGTGCCAGTACCCCCCCGGGGAGGGAAGGCAATGAGCAGTTCTTC.

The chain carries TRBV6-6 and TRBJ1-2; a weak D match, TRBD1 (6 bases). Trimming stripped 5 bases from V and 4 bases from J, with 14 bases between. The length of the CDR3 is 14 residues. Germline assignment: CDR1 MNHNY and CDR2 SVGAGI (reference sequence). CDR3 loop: CASSTRQVRYGYTF. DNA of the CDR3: TGTGCCAGCAGTACCCGACAGGTCCGCTATGGCTACACCTTC.

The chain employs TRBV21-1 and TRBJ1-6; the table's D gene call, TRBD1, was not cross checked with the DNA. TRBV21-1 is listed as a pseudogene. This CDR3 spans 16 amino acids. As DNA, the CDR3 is TGTGCCAGCAGCCAAGTTAGGGACACCGATAATTCACCCCTCCACTTT. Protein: CASSQVRDTDNSPLHF.

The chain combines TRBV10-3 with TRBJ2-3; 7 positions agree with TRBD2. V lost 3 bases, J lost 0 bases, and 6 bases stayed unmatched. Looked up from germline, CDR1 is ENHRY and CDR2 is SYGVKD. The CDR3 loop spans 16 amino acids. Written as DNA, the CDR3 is TGTGCCATCAGTGAATTACTAGCGCAAAGCACAGATACGCAGTATTTT. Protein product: CAISELLAQSTDTQYF.

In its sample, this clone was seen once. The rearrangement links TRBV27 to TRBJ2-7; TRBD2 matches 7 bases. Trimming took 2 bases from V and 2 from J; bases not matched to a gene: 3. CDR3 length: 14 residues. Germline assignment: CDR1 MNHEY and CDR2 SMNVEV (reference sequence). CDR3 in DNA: TGTGCCAGCAGTTTAGGGGCGGGGGCCTACGAGCAGTACTTC. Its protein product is CASSLGAGAYEQYF.

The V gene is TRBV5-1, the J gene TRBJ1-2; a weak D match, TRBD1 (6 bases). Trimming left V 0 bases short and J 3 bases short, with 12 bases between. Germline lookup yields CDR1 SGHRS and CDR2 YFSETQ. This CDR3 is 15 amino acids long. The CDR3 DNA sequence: TGCGCCAGCAGCTTGGATGCCAGGGGTGACTATGGCTACACCTTC. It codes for CASSLDARGDYGYTF.